A selection of T cell receptor beta chains follows, all from one sample in a study of CXCR3-negative and CXCR3-positive naive CD8 T cells. TCRdb reanalyzed the 5' RACE reads, giving one entry per CDR3 protein sequence and no DNA. Its table records some 54,000 distinct CDR3 sequences. Sequencing input: naive CXCR3+ CD8+ T cells from blood. These receptors originate from a human donor in good health. Some clones in this sample may be carry-over from other donors' samples. CDR3s include the opening cysteine and the closing phenylalanine or tryptophan.

j_call v_call cdr3_aa
TRBJ2-7 TRBV27 CASSATGAGYEQYF
TRBJ2-7 TRBV29-1 CSGGLAELGEQYF
TRBJ2-7 TRBV29-1 CSVTGGPTYEQYF
TRBJ2-5 TRBV28 CASSLQDAVETQYF
TRBJ2-7 TRBV9 CASSPRAVHEQYF
TRBJ1-5 TRBV12-3/TRBV12-4 CASSLGQGAAQPQHF
TRBJ2-7 TRBV29-1 CSVFGQGYEQYF
TRBJ2-1 TRBV2 CASSEARYNEQFF
TRBJ1-1 TRBV6-6 CASILGGDTEAFF
TRBJ2-2 TRBV29-1 CSATGTGGAGELFF
TRBJ2-7 TRBV2 CASREGGYEQYF
TRBJ2-7 TRBV29-1 CSVEVSSDASYEQYF
TRBJ1-5 TRBV28 CASSLHISNQPQHF
TRBJ2-7 TRBV7-9 CASSYLGGYEQYF
TRBJ1-5 TRBV4-3 CASSQDYLADHSNQPQHF
TRBJ1-1 TRBV14 CASSQVGGFETEAFF
TRBJ1-1 TRBV29-1 CSVSQGPLAEAFF
TRBJ2-7 TRBV9 CASSVDPNREQYF
TRBJ2-7 TRBV14 CASSQDSTHEYEQYF
TRBJ2-6 TRBV7-6 CASSAGLFPSGANVLTF
TRBJ2-1 TRBV27 CASHSASGYNEQFF
TRBJ2-3 TRBV12-3/TRBV12-4 CASRDRATTDTQYF